The 10 T cell receptor beta chains below come from one sample, sequenced in a study of CD8 T cells in Susac syndrome. Random-hexamer reverse transcription was applied to roughly 0.5 to 1 ug RNA. Via MiXCR, TCRdb re-called the immunoSEQ multiplex PCR reads, giving one row per CDR3 protein. The data contain roughly 200,000 distinct CDR3 sequences, 90% to 96% of them singletons. The sequenced material came from CD4+ T cells from PBMCs. The receptors were gathered from a human donor with multiple sclerosis.

The J gene is TRBJ1-5, the V gene TRBV6-1; TRBD1 agrees at 7 bases. The length of the CDR3 is 16 residues. Trimming removed 8 bases from V and 2 bases from J; junction bases left unmatched: 12. Germline assignment: CDR1 MNHNS and CDR2 SASEGT. The CDR3 nucleotides read TGTGCCAGCCCGGGGGACGACAGGGTGCGCAATCAGCCCCAGCATTTT. Translating gives CASPGDDRVRNQPQHF.

The V and J genes are TRBV9 and TRBJ2-5; D call uncertain. The V and J ends lost 0 bases and 4 bases respectively, with 13 bases between them. CDR1 is SGDLS and CDR2 is YYNGEE in the germline V gene. This CDR3 is 15 amino acids long. DNA of the CDR3: TGTGCCAGCAGCGTAGAAGGCGGCCGTTCAGAGACCCAGTACTTC. Its protein is CASSVEGGRSETQYF.

The chain employs TRBV27 and TRBJ2-7; D is unclear. This CDR3 comprises 13 residues. CDR1 and CDR2 from the germline V gene are MNHEY and SMNVEV (reference sequence). Deletions cut 4 bases from V and 2 bases from J, with 9 bases between. The CDR3 spells CASSSQHAYEQYF. CDR3 bases: TGTGCCAGCAGTTCCCAGCACGCCTACGAGCAGTACTTC.

The chain combines TRBV29-1 with TRBJ2-3; D is undetermined. Trimming stripped 6 bases from V and 5 bases from J, with 9 bases between. Germline CDR1 is SQVTM and CDR2 is ANQGSEA. This CDR3 comprises 11 residues. The CDR3, as DNA: TGCAGCGTGTTAATTGAAGATACGCAGTATTTT. It yields the protein CSVLIEDTQYF.

V usage is TRBV15 and J usage is TRBJ1-2, with unresolved D. Trimming removed 0 bases at V and 4 bases at J, with 12 bases between. Germline V CDR1 and CDR2: LNHNV, YYDKDF (reference sequence). The CDR3 extends over 15 amino acids. Here the CDR3 reads CATSRDSQAFYGYTF. CDR3 nucleotides: TGTGCCACCAGCAGAGATTCGCAGGCGTTCTATGGCTACACCTTC.

This rearrangement joins TRBV14 to TRBJ2-3, with D maybe TRBD2 (6 bases). Germline CDR1 SGHDN, CDR2 FVKESK. V shed 3 bases and J shed 2 bases, with 12 bases lying between them. The CDR3 sequence is 15 residues long. This chain's CDR3 is CASSQGLRDTDTQYF. For the CDR3, the DNA is TGTGCCAGCAGCCAGGGACTCCGAGACACAGATACGCAGTATTTT.

The chain joins TRBV3-1 to TRBJ2-7, with D uncertain. The germline gives CDR1 LGHDT, CDR2 YNNKEL (reference sequence). The V end lost 0 bases, the J end lost 4 bases, and 10 bases lay between the germline ends. The CDR3 totals 14 residues. CDR3 amino acids: CASSQDRYRYEQYF. The CDR3 DNA sequence: TGTGCCAGCAGCCAAGATCGTTACAGATACGAGCAGTACTTC.

The genes are TRBV30 and TRBJ2-1; TRBD2 might be the D (6 bases). Germline CDR1 GTSNPN, CDR2 SVGIG (reference sequence). The CDR3 contains 17 residues. V was pared by 5 bases and J by 4 bases, with 24 bases between. The CDR3 coding sequence is TGTGCCTGGGCCCTGTTGGGGACGGAGCGGGTTTACAATGAGCAGTTCTTC. Its protein is CAWALLGTERVYNEQFF.

V and J are TRBV5-1 and TRBJ1-1; 8 bases line up with TRBD1. Germline trimming cut 0 bases from V and 3 bases from J; bases unmatched to any gene: 4. Germline V gene lookup returns CDR1 SGHRS and CDR2 YFSETQ. The CDR3 spans 15 residues. CDR3 amino acids: CASSLGTGYYTEAFF. In DNA, the CDR3 is TGCGCCAGCAGCTTGGGGACAGGGTACTACACTGAAGCTTTCTTT.

This clonotype was detected only once. This sequence joins TRBV29-1 and TRBJ1-3, with 8 bases identical to TRBD1. In germline, CDR1 is SQVTM, CDR2 ANQGSEA. The CDR3 loop spans 14 amino acids. J was trimmed by 0 bases and V by 7 bases; bases with no gene match: 5. CDR3 sequence: CSAGTGGSGNTIYF. For the CDR3, the DNA is TGCAGCGCCGGTACAGGGGGCTCTGGAAACACCATATATTTT. Filled out from reference TRBV29-1 and TRBJ1-3, the complete variable domain reads SAVISQKPSRDICQRGTSLTIQCQVDSQVTMMFWYRQQPGQSLTLIATANQGSEATYESGFVIDKFPISRPNLTFSTLTVSNMSPEDSSIYLCSAGTGGSGNTIYFGEGSWLTVV.